The 19 T cell receptor beta chains below were found in one sample sequenced in a study of T cell repertoires in cytomegalovirus infection. TCRdb processed the reads anew with MiXCR; each CDR3 protein has one entry. This repertoire shows approximately 470,000 distinct CDR3 sequences, approximately 42% found once; its top ten account for around two fifths. What these receptors recognize is not known. The specimen was cultured PBMCs, collected from culture after CMV antigen stimulation. The receptors stem from a human donor in good health (CMV status not recorded). Some clones in this sample may be carry-over from other donors' samples.

There are many counts of this clonotype. The V gene is TRBV7-8, the J gene TRBJ2-2, with unresolved D. There are 14 residues in the CDR3. Germline CDR1 and CDR2: SGHVS and FQNEAQ. The V end was cut by 3 bases, the J end by 4 bases, with 9 bases between. The CDR3, as DNA: TGTGCCAGCAGCTTTAAGAGAAGCACCGGGGAGCTGTTTTTT. It codes for CASSFKRSTGELFF.

The CDR3 nucleotides read TGTGCCAGCAGCGAGACTAGCGGGCACGACAATGAGCAGTTCTTC. It codes for CASSETSGHDNEQFF. The chain joins TRBV7-2 to TRBJ2-1; 10 bases line up with TRBD2. This CDR3 region has 15 residues. V lost 5 bases, J lost 5 bases, and 6 bases stayed unmatched. The germline gives CDR1 SGHTA, CDR2 FQGNSA. Complete variable domain (other parts from reference TRBV7-2 and TRBJ2-1): GAGVSQSPSNKVTEKGKDVELRCDPISGHTALYWYRQSLGQGLEFLIYFQGNSAPDKSGLPSDRFSAERTGGSVSTLTIQRTQQEDSAVYLCASSETSGHDNEQFFGPGTRLTVL.

The J gene is TRBJ2-1, the V gene TRBV29-1; a weak D match, TRBD1 (5 bases). V was cut by 5 bases and J by 0 bases, with 8 bases left in between. Germline lookup yields CDR1 SQVTM and CDR2 ANQGSEA. The CDR3 extends over 13 amino acids. The CDR3 coding sequence is TGCAGCGTTTGGGGCAGCTCCTACAATGAGCAGTTCTTC. The encoded protein is CSVWGSSYNEQFF.

The chain employs TRBV24-1 and TRBJ2-2; D is possibly TRBD1 (6 bases). V gave up 4 bases and J gave up 0 bases, with 14 bases separating them. The CDR3 loop spans 17 amino acids. The germline CDR1 and CDR2 sequences are KGHDR and SFDVKD. The CDR3 DNA sequence: TGTGCCACCAGTGAAATGACCGGGACACCGAACACCGGGGAGCTGTTTTTT. The encoded protein is CATSEMTGTPNTGELFF.

This sequence joins TRBV20-1 and TRBJ2-7; 10 bases agree with TRBD2. There are 17 residues in the CDR3. V shed 1 base and J 2 bases; nucleotides not matched to a gene: 11. Germline CDR1 is DFQATT and CDR2 is SNEGSKA (reference sequence). CDR3 DNA sequence: TGCAGTGCTAGAGCCCTAATCCCAGGGACTAGCGCCTACGAGCAGTACTTC. It is translated as CSARALIPGTSAYEQYF.

The V and J genes are TRBV5-3 and TRBJ2-3; tentatively, D is TRBD2 (5 bases). TRBV5-3 is recorded as an ORF, its role being uncertain. CDR3 size: 15 residues. The germline V and J ends were trimmed by 8 bases and 5 bases, with 21 bases remaining between them. The CDR3 here is CASRPTMTWGDTQYF. CDR3 DNA: TGTGCCAGCAGGCCGACTATGACCTGGGGAGATACGCAGTATTTT.

This clonotype was detected a few times. This chain joins TRBV7-2 and TRBJ1-1; D is undetermined. Germline assignment: CDR1 SGHTA and CDR2 FQGNSA. The length of the CDR3 is 14 residues. The V end was cut by 5 bases, the J end by 4 bases, with 14 bases between. In DNA form, the CDR3 reads TGTGCCAGCAGCCTCGGGCTACCAGCCACTGAAGCTTTCTTT. Its protein product is CASSLGLPATEAFF.

CDR3 nucleotide sequence: TGCGCCAGCAGCCCCTGGACAGGGGCACGCACTGAAGCTTTCTTT. Residues: CASSPWTGARTEAFF. The gene calls are TRBV5-1 and TRBJ1-1; 9 bases match TRBD1. Germline V gene sequence: CDR1 SGHRS, CDR2 YFSETQ. The CDR3 totals 15 residues. V lost 4 bases, J lost 4 bases, and 8 bases stayed unmatched.

Regarding this clonotype: A junction end diverges from the germline sequence, so it may reflect a read error. The chain has TRBV7-2 and TRBJ2-3; no clear D. In germline, CDR1 is SGHTA, CDR2 FQGNSA. The CDR3 runs to 15 residues. The CDR3 is CANSLVWGATDTQYF. The DNA for the CDR3 is TGTGCCAACAGCCTGGTGTGGGGTGCCACAGATACGCAGTATTTT.

In its sample, this clonotype was seen a few times. V gene TRBV6-6 combines with J gene TRBJ2-3, with 7 nucleotides matching TRBD2. The CDR3 runs 15 residues. Trimming took 5 bases from V and 1 from J; bases not matched to a gene: 6. Germline CDR1 MNHNY, CDR2 SVGAGI (reference sequence). In DNA, the CDR3 is TGTGCCAGCAGTGTAGCACGGGGGGGCACAGATACGCAGTATTTT. Translation gives CASSVARGGTDTQYF.

This clonotype was picked up many times. This chain uses TRBV7-2 with TRBJ2-5; 8 bases match TRBD2. Germline CDR1 and CDR2: SGHTA and FQGNSA. After removal of 5 bases from V and 1 base from J, the junction contained 9 bases not matched to a gene. The CDR3 totals 16 residues. Here the CDR3 DNA reads TGTGCCAGCAGCAAACGCGGGGGGACTTCCCAAGAGACCCAGTACTTC. This codes for CASSKRGGTSQETQYF.

V usage is TRBV19 and J usage is TRBJ2-3; unclear D gene. CDR3 size: 12 residues. Trimming removed 6 bases at V and 5 bases at J, with 9 bases between. Looked up from germline, CDR1 is LNHDA and CDR2 is SQIVND (reference sequence). CDR3 bases: TGTGCCAGTAGGTCTCCTGGAGATACGCAGTATTTT. This encodes CASRSPGDTQYF.

This clonotype was observed a handful of times. This chain uses TRBV7-2 with TRBJ2-1, with 13 positions matching TRBD2. The J segment lost 8 bases and the V segment lost 1 base, leaving 5 bases of the junction unmatched. This CDR3 region has 16 residues. CDR1 is SGHTA, CDR2 FQGNSA, per germline. This CDR3 reads CASSLVRTSGSYEQFF. The CDR3 DNA is TGTGCCAGCAGCTTAGTTAGGACTAGCGGGAGTTATGAGCAGTTCTTC.

This sequence joins TRBV7-2 and TRBJ2-3; D possibly corresponds to TRBD2 (5 bases). From germline, CDR1 is SGHTA and CDR2 FQGNSA. V dropped 3 bases and J dropped 6 bases, with 13 bases sitting between them. This CDR3 has 14 residues. This CDR3 is CASSFKLVLDTQYF. The CDR3 bases are TGTGCCAGCAGCTTTAAACTAGTTTTGGATACGCAGTATTTT.

This clonotype has only a few counts. This chain links TRBV7-2 with TRBJ2-1; D remains unclear. V lost 1 base to trimming and J lost 4 bases, with 8 bases between them. This CDR3 spans 14 amino acids. Germline CDR1 and CDR2: SGHTA and FQGNSA. Here the CDR3 reads CASSLGSDYNEQFF. The CDR3 bases are TGTGCCAGCAGCTTAGGGTCGGATTACAATGAGCAGTTCTTC.

The CDR3 DNA is TGTGCCAGCAGCCGGGACAGAACCCTATATGGCTACACCTTC. It codes for CASSRDRTLYGYTF. This chain uses TRBV7-9 with TRBJ1-2; TRBD1 agrees at 7 bases. Trimming cost V 5 bases and J 5 bases; bases outside gene matches: 8. This CDR3 comprises 14 residues. CDR1 is SEHNR and CDR2 is FQNEAQ in the germline V gene (reference sequence).

The chain couples TRBV4-1 to TRBJ2-7, with 10 positions matching TRBD2. Germline V gene data show CDR1 as MGHRA and CDR2 as YSYEKL. V lost 2 bases and J lost 3; bases outside the gene matches: 4. The CDR3 has 15 amino acids. The CDR3 DNA reads TGCGCCAGCAGCCAATCTCTAGCGGGAGACTACGAGCAGTACTTC. This translates into CASSQSLAGDYEQYF.

The chain links TRBV6-2 or TRBV6-3 to TRBJ2-7; D remains unclear. The CDR3 extends over 15 amino acids. The V gene lost 5 bases and the J gene lost 7 bases, with 21 bases spanning the gap. Germline loops: CDR1 MNHEY, CDR2 SVGEGT. CDR3 nucleotides: TGTGCCAGCAGTCCCACGTGGGCTCGGGTGGATGAGCAGTACTTC. Its protein product is CASSPTWARVDEQYF.

The chain has TRBV7-2 and TRBJ2-3, with 7 bases matching TRBD2. Germline V lookup: CDR1 SGHTA, CDR2 FQGNSA. The length of the CDR3 is 17 residues. V lost 0 bases, J lost 0 bases, and 6 bases stayed unmatched. The CDR3 DNA sequence: TGTGCCAGCAGCTTAGCGGGGCTAGCGGCTAGCACAGATACGCAGTATTTT. Its translation: CASSLAGLAASTDTQYF. Full variable domain (rest looked up from reference TRBV7-2 and TRBJ2-3): GAGVSQSPSNKVTEKGKDVELRCDPISGHTALYWYRQSLGQGLEFLIYFQGNSAPDKSGLPSDRFSAERTGGSVSTLTIQRTQQEDSAVYLCASSLAGLAASTDTQYFGPGTRLTVL.